This section outlines one T cell receptor beta chain sequence together with its context. Its matching antigen is unknown. A J-beta primer mix and a sample-barcoded 5' primer were used in a second PCR of about 6 to 12 cycles. TCRdb re-derived calls from the 5' RACE reads in MiXCR, one entry per CDR3 protein. Here the sample spans about 1,500,000 distinct CDR3 sequences, approximately 42% being singletons. The sample is drawn from a study of blood T cells in healthy people across ages. Study-level results: As age increased, TCR beta diversity per million T cells fell in a roughly linear fashion. Expanded clonotype changes were possibly confounded by unknown donor CMV status.

Caucasian, healthy and from Russia, the donors were aged between roughly 6 and 95. CDR1 and CDR2 (germline): ENHRY, SYGVKD. Losses at the gene ends were 10 bases for V and 13 bases for J; bases not matched to a gene: 13. The CDR3 is made up of 12 amino acids. This chain uses TRBV10-3 with TRBJ2-1; 7 bases are shared with TRBD2. The receptor was derived from a woman between 18 and 29 years old in good health. The sequenced material came from blood. The CDR3 nucleotides read TGTGCCACCGCAACGGGGCGGGAGACCCAGTTCTTC. Translating gives CATATGRETQFF.